A single sample is the source of the 23 T cell receptor beta chains below, sequenced in a study of long-term antiretroviral therapy in people with HIV. Survey level was the resolution at which the v3.0 immunoSEQ assay ran. Assay: immunoSEQ multiplex PCR; the TCRdb copy retains only in-frame clones and omits some. This table holds some 31,000 clones, around 96% found once. The sequencing here drew on unsorted PBMCs, taken 5.3 years after starting antiretroviral therapy. These receptor sequences come from a man aged 25-45 years with HIV.

This clone was recorded once. The gene calls are TRBV7-9 and TRBJ2-3; 8 nucleotides align to TRBD2. J was trimmed by 6 bases and V by 5 bases; bases with no gene match: 10. Germline V gene sequence: CDR1 SEHNR, CDR2 FQNEAQ (reference sequence). This CDR3 comprises 15 residues. CDR3 bases: TGTGCCAGCAGCCGAGCGGGGGTAGTGTCGGATACGCAGTATTTT. Translated, it gives CASSRAGVVSDTQYF.

V and J are TRBV5-1 and TRBJ2-7; TRBD2 agrees at 12 bases. The CDR3 extends over 16 amino acids. V dropped 0 bases and J dropped 3; count of bases not matched to a gene: 4. Per germline, CDR1 SGHRS and CDR2 YFSETQ. DNA for the CDR3: TGCGCCAGCAGCTTGGCCGGGGGACTAGCGGGCTACGAGCAGTACTTC. Protein product: CASSLAGGLAGYEQYF. Supplemented by reference TRBV5-1 and TRBJ2-7, the full variable domain reads KAGVTQTPRYLIKTRGQQVTLSCSPISGHRSVSWYQQTPGQGLQFLFEYFSETQRNKGNFPGRFSGRQFSNSRSEMNVSTLELGDSALYLCASSLAGGLAGYEQYFGPGTRLTVT.

The CDR3 DNA reads TGTGCCAGCAGCCGTGGACTAGTTGGCGATACGCAGTATTTT. This codes for CASSRGLVGDTQYF. J is TRBJ2-3 and V is TRBV9; 7 nucleotides line up with TRBD2. CDR3 length: 14 residues. Germline V gene data show CDR1 as SGDLS and CDR2 as YYNGEE. V trimming: 4 bases; J trimming: 6 bases; junction bases outside the gene matches: 8.

The chain carries TRBV5-5 and TRBJ1-1; D remains unclear. The ends were cut back, 1 base at V and 1 base at J, with 8 bases in the middle. In germline, CDR1 is SGHKS, CDR2 YYEKEE (reference sequence). CDR3 length: 14 amino acids. This chain's CDR3 is CASSLRAGNTEAFF. CDR3 DNA sequence: TGTGCCAGCAGCTTGAGGGCCGGGAACACTGAAGCTTTCTTT.

The chain uses TRBV10-2 and TRBJ1-2; unclear D gene. V lost 0 bases to trimming and J lost 2 bases, with 7 bases between them. Germline V lookup: CDR1 WSHSY, CDR2 SAAADI. The CDR3 is made up of 14 amino acids. In DNA, the CDR3 is TGCGCCAGCAGTGAGTCTCCGGGGAACTATGGCTACACCTTC. Translation gives CASSESPGNYGYTF.

This clone was counted a single time. V gene TRBV7-2 combines with J gene TRBJ1-5, with TRBD1 matching over 7 bases. After removal of 6 bases from V and 4 bases from J, the junction contained 12 bases not matched to a gene. The length of the CDR3 is 16 residues. Germline CDR1 is SGHTA and CDR2 is FQGNSA. CDR3 residues: CASSLYPTGLNQPQHF. CDR3 DNA: TGTGCCAGCAGTTTATACCCGACAGGGTTAAATCAGCCCCAGCATTTT.

The chain uses TRBV4-3 and TRBJ1-4; D might be TRBD1 (5 bases). V lost 4 bases to trimming and J lost 8 bases, with 8 bases between them. CDR3 length: 12 residues. Germline CDR1 is LGHNA and CDR2 is YSLEER. The CDR3 loop reads CASSRGAEKLFF. Here the CDR3 DNA reads TGCGCCAGCAGCCGTGGGGCGGAAAAACTGTTTTTT.

This clone appeared once. The genes are TRBV5-1 and TRBJ2-6; 7 nucleotides match TRBD2. J lost 4 bases, V lost 4 bases, and 5 bases had no gene match. Germline V gene sequence: CDR1 SGHRS, CDR2 YFSETQ. This CDR3 contains 15 residues. Here the CDR3 reads CASSPGGLGANVLTF. CDR3 sequence (DNA): TGCGCCAGCAGCCCGGGGGGACTGGGGGCCAACGTCCTGACTTTC.

The genes are TRBV6-5 and TRBJ1-3; no clear D. V was cut by 2 bases and J by 0 bases, with 8 bases left in between. The CDR3 contains 15 residues. Germline assignment: CDR1 MNHEY and CDR2 SVGAGI. The CDR3 sequence: CASSYRLSSGNTIYF. CDR3 sequence (DNA): TGTGCCAGCAGTTACCGGCTGAGCTCTGGAAACACCATATATTTT.

The rearrangement links TRBV13 to TRBJ2-3; 9 nucleotides line up with TRBD2. This CDR3 comprises 16 residues. Trimming at V came to 0 bases and at J to 4 bases, leaving 5 bases not matched to a gene. Looked up from germline, CDR1 is PRHDT and CDR2 is FYEKMQ (reference sequence). The DNA for the CDR3 is TGTGCCAGCAGCTTAGGTCTAGCGGGAAGTTCAGATACGCAGTATTTT. It codes for CASSLGLAGSSDTQYF.

This clone was counted once. CDR3: CASRGGQRNEKLFF. The DNA of the CDR3 is TGTGCCAGCAGGGGTGGACAGCGCAACGAAAAACTGTTTTTT. The rearrangement joins TRBV6-5 to TRBJ1-4, with a tentative D call TRBD1 (6 bases). Germline loops: CDR1 MNHEY, CDR2 SVGAGI. Trimming removed 6 bases at V and 8 bases at J, with 16 bases between. This CDR3 comprises 14 residues.

The chain uses TRBV4-1 and TRBJ1-2, with D uncertain. Trimming removed 1 base from V and 4 bases from J, with 10 bases in between. The CDR3 has 14 amino acids. Per germline, CDR1 MGHRA and CDR2 YSYEKL. This CDR3 is CASSQVTASYGYTF. CDR3 DNA: TGCGCCAGCAGCCAAGTTACAGCGAGCTATGGCTACACCTTC.

The J gene is TRBJ2-5, the V gene TRBV11-2; 7 nucleotides match TRBD2. CDR3 length: 16 residues. Trimming at V came to 4 bases and at J to 4 bases, leaving 12 bases not matched to a gene. Germline V gives CDR1 SGHAT, CDR2 FQNNGV. The DNA for the CDR3 is TGTGCCAGCAGCTCCACCCCCCGTGGGAGGGGAGAGACCCAGTACTTC. It is translated as CASSSTPRGRGETQYF.

This chain joins TRBV7-9 and TRBJ2-3; D unclear. This CDR3 is built from 12 residues. V was shortened by 2 bases and J by 6 bases, with 6 bases between the two germline ends. Germline CDR1 reads SEHNR; CDR2 reads FQNEAQ (reference sequence). Here the CDR3 reads CASSLTPDTQYF. The CDR3 region has the DNA TGTGCCAGCAGCTTAACCCCTGATACGCAGTATTTT.

This chain links TRBV28 with TRBJ1-5, with D perhaps matching TRBD1 (6 bases). The CDR3 contains 17 residues. Trimming left V 2 bases short and J 1 base short, with 15 bases between. Germline CDR1 MDHEN, CDR2 SYDVKM. The CDR3 region is CASSLPQGLWSNQPQHF. In DNA, the CDR3 is TGTGCCAGCAGTTTACCCCAGGGGTTATGGAGCAATCAGCCCCAGCATTTT.

The V call is TRBV29-1, the J call TRBJ2-4, with D maybe TRBD2 (7 bases). V gave up 4 bases and J gave up 8 bases, with 21 bases separating them. Germline CDR1 SQVTM, CDR2 ANQGSEA. The CDR3 has 15 amino acids. This CDR3 reads CSVASGQRGRDIQYF. CDR3 sequence (DNA): TGCAGCGTTGCCTCCGGGCAAAGGGGGAGGGACATTCAGTACTTC.

This clone was observed a single time. The chain recombines TRBV2 with TRBJ1-2, with 8 bases that match TRBD1. The CDR3 is made up of 13 amino acids. Germline V gene data show CDR1 as SNHLY and CDR2 as FYNNEI. Trimming cost V 5 bases and J 4 bases; bases outside gene matches: 3. CDR3 nucleotides: TGTGCCAGCAGTCTTGGGACAGGCTATGGCTACACCTTC. Protein: CASSLGTGYGYTF.

This clone was seen only once. The rearrangement joins TRBV28 to TRBJ2-1, with TRBD2 as a possible D gene (6 bases). The CDR3 sequence is 14 residues long. Germline V lookup: CDR1 MDHEN, CDR2 SYDVKM. V was trimmed by 7 bases and J by 7 bases, leaving 17 bases between them. The CDR3: CASNREIKVNEQFF. The CDR3 nucleotides read TGTGCCAGCAACCGGGAGATTAAGGTTAATGAGCAGTTCTTC.

The chain combines TRBV5-1 with TRBJ2-7; 7 nucleotides match TRBD1. The CDR3 has 15 residues. The germline V gene has CDR1 SGHRS and CDR2 YFSETQ. V dropped 0 bases and J dropped 6; count of bases not matched to a gene: 9. CDR3 in amino acids: CASSLEGDSVFEQYF. In nucleotides, the CDR3 is TGCGCCAGCAGCTTGGAGGGGGACAGTGTATTCGAGCAGTACTTC. The variable domain in full, with the rest retrieved from reference TRBV5-1 and TRBJ2-7, is KAGVTQTPRYLIKTRGQQVTLSCSPISGHRSVSWYQQTPGQGLQFLFEYFSETQRNKGNFPGRFSGRQFSNSRSEMNVSTLELGDSALYLCASSLEGDSVFEQYFGPGTRLTVT.

The chain employs TRBV10-3 and TRBJ2-1; perhaps TRBD2 as D (5 bases). The CDR3 is 15 residues long. Germline V gene sequence: CDR1 ENHRY, CDR2 SYGVKD. V was cut by 2 bases and J by 7 bases, with 15 bases left in between. Here the CDR3 reads CAISEPGSSGNEQFF. The DNA of the CDR3 is TGTGCCATCAGTGAGCCCGGGTCCTCGGGGAATGAGCAGTTCTTC.

The chain recombines TRBV29-1 with TRBJ2-1; 11 nucleotides align to TRBD1. The V segment lost 6 bases and the J segment 8 bases; nucleotides outside the gene matches: 9. This CDR3 has 14 residues. CDR1 and CDR2 (germline): SQVTM, ANQGSEA. The CDR3 spells CSVTGTGGTYEQFF. The CDR3 DNA follows: TGCAGCGTAACCGGGACAGGGGGTACGTATGAGCAGTTCTTC.

The V gene is TRBV7-6, the J gene TRBJ1-6; no firm D call. Germline CDR1 SGHVS, CDR2 FNYEAQ. This CDR3 is built from 14 residues. Trimming pared 5 bases from V and 11 bases from J, leaving 16 bases between. The CDR3 region is CASSPSGITTPLHF. The CDR3 bases are TGTGCCAGCAGCCCCTCGGGGATAACGACACCCCTCCACTTT. Variable domain in full (rest from reference TRBV7-6 and TRBJ1-6): GAGVSQSPRYKVTKRGQDVALRCDPISGHVSLYWYRQALGQGPEFLTYFNYEAQQDKSGLPNDRFSAERPEGSISTLTIQRTEQRDSAMYRCASSPSGITTPLHFGNGTRLTVT.

The CDR3 DNA reads as TGTGCCAGCAGCCCAACAGGGGCCAATTACGAGCAGTACTTC. The encoded protein is CASSPTGANYEQYF. This chain connects TRBV11-1 to TRBJ2-7, with TRBD1 identical over 7 bases. Germline values: CDR1 SGHAT, CDR2 FQDESV (reference sequence). The CDR3 is made up of 14 amino acids. V was clipped by 5 bases and J by 4 bases; unmatched bases: 8.